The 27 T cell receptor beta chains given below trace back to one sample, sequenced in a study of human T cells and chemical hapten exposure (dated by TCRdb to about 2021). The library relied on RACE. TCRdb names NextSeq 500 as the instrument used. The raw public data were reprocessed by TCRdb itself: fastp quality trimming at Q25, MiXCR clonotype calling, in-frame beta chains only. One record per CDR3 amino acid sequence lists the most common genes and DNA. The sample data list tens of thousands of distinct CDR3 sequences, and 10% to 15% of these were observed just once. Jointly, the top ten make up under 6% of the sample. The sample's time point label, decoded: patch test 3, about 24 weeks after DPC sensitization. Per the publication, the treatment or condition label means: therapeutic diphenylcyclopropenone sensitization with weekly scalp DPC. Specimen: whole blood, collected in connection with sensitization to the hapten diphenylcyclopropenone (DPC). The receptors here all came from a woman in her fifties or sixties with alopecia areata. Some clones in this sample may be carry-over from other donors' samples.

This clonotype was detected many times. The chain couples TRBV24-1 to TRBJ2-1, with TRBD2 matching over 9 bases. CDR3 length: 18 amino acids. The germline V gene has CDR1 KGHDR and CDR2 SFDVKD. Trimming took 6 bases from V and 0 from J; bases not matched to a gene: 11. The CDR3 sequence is CATSRPGTSSGSYNEQFF. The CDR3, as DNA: TGTGCCACCAGTCGTCCCGGGACTAGCTCAGGCTCCTACAATGAGCAGTTCTTC.

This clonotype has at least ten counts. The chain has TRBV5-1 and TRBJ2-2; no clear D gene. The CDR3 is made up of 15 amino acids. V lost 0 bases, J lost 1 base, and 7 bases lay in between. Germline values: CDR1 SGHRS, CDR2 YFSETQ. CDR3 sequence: CASSLEGLNTGELFF. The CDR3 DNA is TGCGCCAGCAGCTTGGAAGGGTTGAACACCGGGGAGCTGTTTTTT.

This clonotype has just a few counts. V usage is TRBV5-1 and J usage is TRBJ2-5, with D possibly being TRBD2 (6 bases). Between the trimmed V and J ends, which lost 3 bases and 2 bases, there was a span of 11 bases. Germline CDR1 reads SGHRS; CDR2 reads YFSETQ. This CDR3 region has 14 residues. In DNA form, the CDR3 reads TGCGCCAGCAGCTCAAACGGAGGGCAAGAGACCCAGTACTTC. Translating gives CASSSNGGQETQYF.

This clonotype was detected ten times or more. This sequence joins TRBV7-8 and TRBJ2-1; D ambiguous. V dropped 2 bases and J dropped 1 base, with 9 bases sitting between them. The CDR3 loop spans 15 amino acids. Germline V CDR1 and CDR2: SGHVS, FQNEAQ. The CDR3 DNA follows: TGTGCCAGCAGCTTAAATGTGAGGTCCTACAATGAGCAGTTCTTC. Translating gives CASSLNVRSYNEQFF.

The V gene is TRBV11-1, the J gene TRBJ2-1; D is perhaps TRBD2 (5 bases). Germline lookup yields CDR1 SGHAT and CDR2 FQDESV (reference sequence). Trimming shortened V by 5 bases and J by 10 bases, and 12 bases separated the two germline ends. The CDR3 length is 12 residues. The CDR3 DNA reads TGTGCCAGCAGCCAGAGAGGGTTCGAGCAGTTCTTC. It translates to CASSQRGFEQFF.

In nucleotides, the CDR3 is TGTGCCAGCAGCTTGACGGGATTCTACGAGCAGTACTTC. Translation gives CASSLTGFYEQYF. The chain carries TRBV7-2 and TRBJ2-7; weak D call: TRBD2 (5 bases). The CDR3 consists of 13 residues. Trimming removed 3 bases from V and 3 bases from J, with 9 bases in between. Germline V gene sequence: CDR1 SGHTA, CDR2 FQGNSA.

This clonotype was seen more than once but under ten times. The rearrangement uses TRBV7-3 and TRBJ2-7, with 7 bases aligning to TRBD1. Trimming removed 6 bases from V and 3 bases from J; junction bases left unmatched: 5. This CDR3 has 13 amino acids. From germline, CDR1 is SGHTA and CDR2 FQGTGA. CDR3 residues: CASSRDRNYEQYF. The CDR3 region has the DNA TGTGCCAGCAGTCGGGACAGAAACTACGAGCAGTACTTC.

This CDR3 is CSMKRTGLMNTEAFF. The CDR3 DNA is TGCAGCATGAAGCGGACAGGACTCATGAACACTGAAGCTTTCTTT. The chain uses TRBV29-1 and TRBJ1-1; 7 positions agree with TRBD1. CDR1 is SQVTM, CDR2 ANQGSEA, per germline. V dropped 8 bases and J dropped 0; count of bases not matched to a gene: 12. The length of the CDR3 is 15 residues.

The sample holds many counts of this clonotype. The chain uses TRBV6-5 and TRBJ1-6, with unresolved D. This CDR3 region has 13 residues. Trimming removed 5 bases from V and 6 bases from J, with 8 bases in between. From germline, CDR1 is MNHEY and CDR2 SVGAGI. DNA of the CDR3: TGTGCCAGCAGTGATCCCCCTAATTCACCCCTCCACTTT. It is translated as CASSDPPNSPLHF.

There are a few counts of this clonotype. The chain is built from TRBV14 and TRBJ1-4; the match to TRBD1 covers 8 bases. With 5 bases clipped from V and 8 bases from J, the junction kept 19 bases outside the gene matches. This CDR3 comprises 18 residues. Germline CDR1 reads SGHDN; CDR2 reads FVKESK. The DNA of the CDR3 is TGTGCCAGCAGCTCAAGGGAAGGCTCTTGGACAGGGAACGAAAAACTGTTTTTT. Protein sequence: CASSSREGSWTGNEKLFF.

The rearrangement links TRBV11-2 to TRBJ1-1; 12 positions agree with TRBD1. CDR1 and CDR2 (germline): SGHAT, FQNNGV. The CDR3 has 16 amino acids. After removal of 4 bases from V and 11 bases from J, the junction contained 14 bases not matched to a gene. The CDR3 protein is CASSSAAKGTGGLAFF. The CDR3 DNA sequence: TGTGCCAGCAGCTCCGCCGCGAAGGGGACAGGGGGCTTGGCTTTCTTT. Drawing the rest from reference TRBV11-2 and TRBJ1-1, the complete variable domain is EAGVAQSPRYKIIEKRQSVAFWCNPISGHATLYWYQQILGQGPKLLIQFQNNGVVDDSQLPKDRFSAERLKGVDSTLKIQPAKLEDSAVYLCASSSAAKGTGGLAFFGQGTRLTVV.

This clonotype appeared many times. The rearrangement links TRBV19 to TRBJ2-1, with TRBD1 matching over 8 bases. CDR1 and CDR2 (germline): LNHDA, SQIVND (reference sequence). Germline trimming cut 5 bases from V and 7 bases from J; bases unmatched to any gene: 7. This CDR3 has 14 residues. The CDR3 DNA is TGTGCCAGTAGTGCCTCGGACAGGGCAAATGAGCAGTTCTTC. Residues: CASSASDRANEQFF.

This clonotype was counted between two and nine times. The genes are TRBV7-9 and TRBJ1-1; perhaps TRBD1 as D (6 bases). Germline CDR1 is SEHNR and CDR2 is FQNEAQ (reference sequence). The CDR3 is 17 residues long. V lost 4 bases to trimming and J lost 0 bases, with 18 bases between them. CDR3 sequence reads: CASSSPSWTAMNTEAFF. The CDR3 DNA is TGTGCCAGCAGCTCTCCTTCCTGGACAGCTATGAACACTGAAGCTTTCTTT.

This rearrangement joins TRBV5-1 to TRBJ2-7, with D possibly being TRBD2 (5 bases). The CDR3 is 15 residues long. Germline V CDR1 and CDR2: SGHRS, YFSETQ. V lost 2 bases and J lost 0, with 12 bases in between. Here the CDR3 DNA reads TGCGCCAGCAGCTTCCTAGCCTCGAGCTCCTACGAGCAGTACTTC. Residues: CASSFLASSSYEQYF.

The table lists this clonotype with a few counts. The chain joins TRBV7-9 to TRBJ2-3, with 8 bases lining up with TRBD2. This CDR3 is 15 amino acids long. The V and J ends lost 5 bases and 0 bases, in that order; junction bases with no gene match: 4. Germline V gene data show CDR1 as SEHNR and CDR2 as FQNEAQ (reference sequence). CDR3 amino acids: CASSRLAFSTDTQYF. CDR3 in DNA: TGTGCCAGCAGCCGACTAGCGTTCAGCACAGATACGCAGTATTTT.

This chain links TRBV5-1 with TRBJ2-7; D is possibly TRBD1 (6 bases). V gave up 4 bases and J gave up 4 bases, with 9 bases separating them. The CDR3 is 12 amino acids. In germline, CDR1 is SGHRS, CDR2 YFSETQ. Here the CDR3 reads CASSDGTYEQYF. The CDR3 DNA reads TGCGCCAGCAGCGATGGGACATACGAGCAGTACTTC. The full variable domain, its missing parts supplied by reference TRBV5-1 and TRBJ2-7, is KAGVTQTPRYLIKTRGQQVTLSCSPISGHRSVSWYQQTPGQGLQFLFEYFSETQRNKGNFPGRFSGRQFSNSRSEMNVSTLELGDSALYLCASSDGTYEQYFGPGTRLTVT.

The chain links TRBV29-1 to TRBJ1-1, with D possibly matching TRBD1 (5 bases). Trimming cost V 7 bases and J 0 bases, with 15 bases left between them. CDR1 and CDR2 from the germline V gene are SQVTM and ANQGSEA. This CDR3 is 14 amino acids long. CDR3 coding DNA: TGCAGCGGATGGGTCGGGGCAGTGAACACTGAAGCTTTCTTT. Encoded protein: CSGWVGAVNTEAFF.

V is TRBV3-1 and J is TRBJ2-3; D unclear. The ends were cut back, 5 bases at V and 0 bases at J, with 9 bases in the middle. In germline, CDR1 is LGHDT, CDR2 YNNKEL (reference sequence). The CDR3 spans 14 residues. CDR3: CASSSRTSTDTQYF. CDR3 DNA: TGTGCCAGCAGCTCCCGAACTAGCACAGATACGCAGTATTTT.

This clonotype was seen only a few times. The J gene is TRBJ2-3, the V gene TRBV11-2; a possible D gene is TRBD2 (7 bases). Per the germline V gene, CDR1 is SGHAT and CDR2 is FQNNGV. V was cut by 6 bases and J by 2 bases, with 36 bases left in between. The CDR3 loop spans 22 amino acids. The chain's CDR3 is CASSPSQKTGTWSGNYTDTQYF. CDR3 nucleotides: TGTGCCAGCAGTCCCTCCCAAAAAACCGGGACATGGAGCGGGAATTACACAGATACGCAGTATTTT.

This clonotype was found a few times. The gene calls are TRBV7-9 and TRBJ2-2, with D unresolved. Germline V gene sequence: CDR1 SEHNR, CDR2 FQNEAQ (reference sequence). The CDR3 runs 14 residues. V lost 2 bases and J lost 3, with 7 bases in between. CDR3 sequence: CASSLFADTGELFF. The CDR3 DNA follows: TGTGCCAGCAGCTTATTCGCCGACACCGGGGAGCTGTTTTTT.

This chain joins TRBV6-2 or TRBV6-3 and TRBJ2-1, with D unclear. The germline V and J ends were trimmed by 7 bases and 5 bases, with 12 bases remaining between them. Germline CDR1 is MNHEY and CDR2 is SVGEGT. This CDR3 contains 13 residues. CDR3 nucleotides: TGTGCCAGCATGACGGACCGCCACAATGAGCAGTTCTTC. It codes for CASMTDRHNEQFF.

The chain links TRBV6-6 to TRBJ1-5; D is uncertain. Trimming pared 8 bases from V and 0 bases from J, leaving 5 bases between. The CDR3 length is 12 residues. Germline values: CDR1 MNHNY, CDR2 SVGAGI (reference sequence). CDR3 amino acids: CASQDSNQPQHF. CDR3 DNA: TGTGCCAGCCAAGATAGCAATCAGCCCCAGCATTTT.

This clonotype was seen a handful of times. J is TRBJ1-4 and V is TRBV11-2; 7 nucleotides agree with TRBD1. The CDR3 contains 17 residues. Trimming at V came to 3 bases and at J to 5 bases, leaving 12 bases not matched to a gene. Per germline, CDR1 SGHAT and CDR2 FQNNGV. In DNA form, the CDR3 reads TGTGCCAGCAGCTTGAGACAGGGCCTGAATAGGAATGAAAAACTGTTTTTT. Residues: CASSLRQGLNRNEKLFF.

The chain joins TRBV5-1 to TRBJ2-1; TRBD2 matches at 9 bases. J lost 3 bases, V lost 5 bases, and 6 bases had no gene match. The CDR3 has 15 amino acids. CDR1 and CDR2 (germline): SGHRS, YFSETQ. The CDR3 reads CASSLSGSYYNEQFF. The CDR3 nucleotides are TGCGCCAGCAGTCTTAGCGGGAGTTACTACAATGAGCAGTTCTTC.

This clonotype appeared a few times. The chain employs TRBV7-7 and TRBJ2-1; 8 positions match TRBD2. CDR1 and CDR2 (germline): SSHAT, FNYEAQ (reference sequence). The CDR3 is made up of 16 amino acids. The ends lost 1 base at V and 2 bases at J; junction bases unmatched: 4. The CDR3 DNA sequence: TGTGCCAGCAGCTTAGAAGCTAGCGGGCCCTACAATGAGCAGTTCTTC. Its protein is CASSLEASGPYNEQFF.

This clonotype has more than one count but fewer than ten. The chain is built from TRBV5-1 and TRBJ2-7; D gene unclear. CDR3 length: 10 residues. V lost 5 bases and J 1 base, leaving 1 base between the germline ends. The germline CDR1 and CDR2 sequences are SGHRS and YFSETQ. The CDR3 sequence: CASRSYEQYF. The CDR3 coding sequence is TGCGCCAGCAGGTCCTACGAGCAGTACTTC.

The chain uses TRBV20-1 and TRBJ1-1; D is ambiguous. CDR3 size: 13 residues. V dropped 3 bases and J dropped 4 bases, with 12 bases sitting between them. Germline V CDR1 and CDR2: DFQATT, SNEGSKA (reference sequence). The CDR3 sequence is CSASNGSPTEAFF. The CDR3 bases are TGCAGTGCTAGCAACGGGTCTCCCACTGAAGCTTTCTTT.